This T cell receptor beta chain was found in a study of cytomegalovirus exposure and HLA in healthy donors. Points from the study as a whole: Analysis was performed later, and it showed HLA-associated TCR beta chains to be more clonally expanded than equally common others.

13 Jbeta primers and 60 Vbeta primers were used for the PCR. In the original workflow: Roughly 12 million shared chains were among tens of millions of unique TCR beta chains counted in a later analysis. This table comes from immunoSEQ multiplex PCR, and its TCRdb copy is limited to in-frame clones, with some not included. Clonal size and the V and J genes are those of that table, whereas D and trimming came from the DNA. The sample lists more than 150,000 clones; 84% were seen once. As regards this clone: Its antigen is not known.

The CDR3 spans 14 residues. The germline V gene encodes CDR1 SGHTA and CDR2 FQGNSA. Trimming took off 6 bases at V and 7 bases at J, with 13 bases between the two ends. This TCR came from a boy aged 10-17 years in good health and CMV-seronegative. This chain joins TRBV7-2 and TRBJ1-6, with D possibly TRBD1 on 6 matching bases. The sample was PBMCs. The CDR3 DNA sequence: TGTGCCAGCAGTGTAGGGACAAGAAATTCACCCCTCCACTTT. Its protein product is CASSVGTRNSPLHF. Using reference TRBV7-2 and TRBJ1-6 for the parts outside the CDR3, the full variable domain is GAGVSQSPSNKVTEKGKDVELRCDPISGHTALYWYRQSLGQGLEFLIYFQGNSAPDKSGLPSDRFSAERTGGSVSTLTIQRTQQEDSAVYLCASSVGTRNSPLHFGNGTRLTVT.